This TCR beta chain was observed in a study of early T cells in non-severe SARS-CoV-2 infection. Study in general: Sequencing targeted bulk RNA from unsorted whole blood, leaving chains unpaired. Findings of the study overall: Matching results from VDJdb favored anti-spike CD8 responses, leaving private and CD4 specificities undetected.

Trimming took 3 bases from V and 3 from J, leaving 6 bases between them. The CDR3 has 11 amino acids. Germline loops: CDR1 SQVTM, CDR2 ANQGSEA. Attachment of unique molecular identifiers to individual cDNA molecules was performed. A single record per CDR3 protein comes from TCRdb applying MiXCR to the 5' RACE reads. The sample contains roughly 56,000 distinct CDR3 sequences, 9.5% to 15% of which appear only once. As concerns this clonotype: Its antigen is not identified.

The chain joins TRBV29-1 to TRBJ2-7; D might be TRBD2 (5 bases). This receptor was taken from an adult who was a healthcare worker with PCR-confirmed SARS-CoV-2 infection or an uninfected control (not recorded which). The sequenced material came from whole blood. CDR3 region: CSVDEGYEQYF. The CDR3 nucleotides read TGCAGCGTTGATGAGGGCTACGAGCAGTACTTC.